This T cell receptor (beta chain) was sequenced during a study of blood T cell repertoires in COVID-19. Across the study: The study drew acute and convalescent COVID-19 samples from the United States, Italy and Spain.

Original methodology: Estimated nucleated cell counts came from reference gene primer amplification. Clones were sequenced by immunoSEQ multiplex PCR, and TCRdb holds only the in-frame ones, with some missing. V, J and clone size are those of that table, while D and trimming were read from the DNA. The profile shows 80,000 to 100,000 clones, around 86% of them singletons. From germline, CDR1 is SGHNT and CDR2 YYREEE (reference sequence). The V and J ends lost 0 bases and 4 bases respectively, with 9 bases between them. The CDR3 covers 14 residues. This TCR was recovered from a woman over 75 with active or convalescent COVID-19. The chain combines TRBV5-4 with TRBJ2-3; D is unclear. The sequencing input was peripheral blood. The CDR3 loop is CASSLVVRPDTQYF. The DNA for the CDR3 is TGTGCCAGCAGCTTGGTTGTGCGTCCAGATACGCAGTATTTT.